This TCR beta chain stems from a study of control samples from healthy donors and cancer patients. Repertoires were generated with immunoSEQ multiplex PCR, while TCRdb's copy carries only in-frame clones and drops some. The data hold about 92,000 clones, with roughly 78% observed a single time. Concerning this clone itself: One end of the junction varies from germline; a read error may be responsible.

The specimen sequenced was blood. The TCR comes from a woman aged 60-75 years in good health.

The CDR3 protein is CATSDTGGNEPQHF. The CDR3 DNA reads TGTGCCACCAGTGATACAGGGGGCAATGAGCCCCAGCATTTT. The chain is built from TRBV24-1 and TRBJ1-5, with 9 bases identical to TRBD1. CDR3 size: 14 residues. Germline V CDR1 and CDR2: KGHDR, SFDVKD.